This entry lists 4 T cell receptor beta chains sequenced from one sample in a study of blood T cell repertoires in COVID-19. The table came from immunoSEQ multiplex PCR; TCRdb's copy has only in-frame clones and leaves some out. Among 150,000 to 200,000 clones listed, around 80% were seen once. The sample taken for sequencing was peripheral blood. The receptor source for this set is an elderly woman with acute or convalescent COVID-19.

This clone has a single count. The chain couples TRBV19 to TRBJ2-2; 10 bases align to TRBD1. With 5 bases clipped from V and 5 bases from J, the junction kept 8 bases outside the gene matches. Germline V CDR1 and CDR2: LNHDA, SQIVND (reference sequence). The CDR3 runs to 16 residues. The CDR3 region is CASSSDRGPGTGELFF. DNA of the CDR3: TGTGCCAGTAGTTCCGACAGGGGGCCGGGTACCGGGGAGCTGTTTTTT.

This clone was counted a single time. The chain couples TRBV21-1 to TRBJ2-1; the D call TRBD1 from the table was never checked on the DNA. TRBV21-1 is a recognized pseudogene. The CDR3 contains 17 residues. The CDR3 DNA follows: TGTGCCAGCAGCAAAGCCGAACAGGTGTCCTCCTACAATGAGCAGTTCTTC. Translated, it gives CASSKAEQVSSYNEQFF.

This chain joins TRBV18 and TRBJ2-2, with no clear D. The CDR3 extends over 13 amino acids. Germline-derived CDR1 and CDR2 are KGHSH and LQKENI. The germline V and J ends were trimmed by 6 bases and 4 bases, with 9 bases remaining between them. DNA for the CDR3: TGTGCCAGCTCTCCAGGTAGCACCGGGGAGCTGTTTTTT. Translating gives CASSPGSTGELFF.

CDR3 DNA sequence: TGTGCCAGCAGCTTAGACAGGATAGAGGATGGTAGCAATCAGCCCCAGCATTTT. Translating gives CASSLDRIEDGSNQPQHF. The chain joins TRBV7-6 to TRBJ1-5; a possible D gene is TRBD1 (5 bases). V was cut by 1 base and J by 0 bases, with 16 bases left in between. This CDR3 has 18 amino acids. CDR1 is SGHVS, CDR2 FNYEAQ, per germline. The full variable domain, its missing parts supplied by reference TRBV7-6 and TRBJ1-5, is GAGVSQSPRYKVTKRGQDVALRCDPISGHVSLYWYRQALGQGPEFLTYFNYEAQQDKSGLPNDRFSAERPEGSISTLTIQRTEQRDSAMYRCASSLDRIEDGSNQPQHFGDGTRLSIL.